This passage covers 5 T cell receptor beta chains from one sample sequenced in a study of shared clonotypes between healthy human individuals (TCRdb year 2020). The library was made by the immunoSEQ multiplex PCR assay. TCRdb mirrors the immuneACCESS table, restricted to in-frame sequences. Some clones are absent from its copies; in checked studies, under half trace to an unresolved V gene, and the reason for the others is unknown. For this sample the table gives 2 million to 3 million clones, of which around 94% were detected only once. 0.14% of the sample is taken by the ten largest. The sample taken for sequencing was naive CD4+ T cells sorted from blood. The cell subset or site label for this specimen denotes: CD45RA+ positively selected. These TCRs come from a man aged 18 to 29 in good health.

V is TRBV5-1 and J is TRBJ2-1; TRBD2 aligns across 9 bases. The CDR3 consists of 13 residues. The germline V gene encodes CDR1 SGHRS and CDR2 YFSETQ. Germline trimming cut 4 bases from V and 9 bases from J; bases unmatched to any gene: 5. DNA for the CDR3: TGCGCCAGCAGCGCTGGGACTAGCTTTGAGCAGTTCTTC. This gives the protein CASSAGTSFEQFF.

The rearrangement links TRBV7-9 to TRBJ2-5, with 8 bases that match TRBD2. Per germline, CDR1 SEHNR and CDR2 FQNEAQ (reference sequence). This CDR3 spans 15 amino acids. The trim removed 5 bases at V and 2 bases at J, leaving 7 bases unmatched. This CDR3 reads CASSPGGGGQETQYF. CDR3 DNA sequence: TGTGCCAGCAGCCCGGGGGGGGGCGGACAAGAGACCCAGTACTTC.

On this clone: The sample has other DNA sequences that encode this CDR3 too. This chain connects TRBV27 to TRBJ2-2; TRBD1 matches 8 bases. CDR3 size: 14 residues. Germline assignment: CDR1 MNHEY and CDR2 SMNVEV (reference sequence). Germline trimming cut 2 bases from V and 4 bases from J; bases unmatched to any gene: 0. In DNA, the CDR3 is TGTGCCAGCAGTTTAACAGGGGGCACCGGGGAGCTGTTTTTT. Its protein product is CASSLTGGTGELFF.

Regarding this clone: Mismatch with germline at one junction end may stem from a read error. The chain links TRBV7-7 to TRBJ2-5; D gene unclear. CDR1 is SSHAT, CDR2 FNYEAQ, per germline (reference sequence). CDR3 length: 13 residues. In DNA, the CDR3 is TGTGCTAGCAGCAAGGATCGCCAAGAGACCCAGTACTTC. Encoded protein: CASSKDRQETQYF.

The rearrangement links TRBV10-2 to TRBJ2-3; 7 nucleotides match TRBD2. After removal of 6 bases from V and 5 bases from J, the junction contained 8 bases not matched to a gene. The CDR3 runs 14 residues. Looked up from germline, CDR1 is WSHSY and CDR2 is SAAADI. In DNA, the CDR3 is TGCGCCAGCAGCGATGGACCGGGGGGAGATACGCAGTATTTT. Protein product: CASSDGPGGDTQYF.